The T cell receptor beta chain under discussion was sequenced for a study of molecular identifiers for immune sequencing clone quantification. Findings of the study overall: Clones of above 20 RNA copies carried over 97% of effector molecules; in naive cells they carried under 1%.

This clonotype has more than one count but fewer than ten. Antigen specificity is unknown. A CD8+CD4-CCR7+CD45RA+ phenotype served as the sorting definition for naive CD8 T cells. V was shortened by 3 bases and J by 7 bases, with 16 bases between the two germline ends. The CDR3 is 15 amino acids. CDR1 LNHDA and CDR2 SQIVND come from the germline V gene (reference sequence). TCRdb fed the PCR reads into MiXCR, producing one record per CDR3 protein. The sample yields around 470,000 distinct CDR3 sequences, 20% to 25% seen once. This sequence was found in a human donor in good health. Some libraries in this study had Jurkat cell RNA spiked in. The chain carries TRBV19 and TRBJ2-1; either TRBD1 or TRBD2 may supply D (5 bases each). Source material: naive CD8+ T cells from blood, with Jurkat cell RNA spiked in. Subset of the sample: FACS-sorted CD8+CD4-CCR7+CD45RA+ naive T cells. CDR3 protein: CASSIRDGTGNEQFF. The CDR3 nucleotides are TGTGCCAGTAGTATTCGGGACGGGACGGGGAATGAGCAGTTCTTC.